These 21 T cell receptor beta chains originate from one sample sequenced in a study of blood T cell repertoires in COVID-19 (TCRdb year 2020). Libraries were made using the immunoSEQ multiplex PCR assay. TCRdb stores this immuneACCESS table with in-frame sequences only. Part of the clones is absent; in the studies checked, under half of the shortfall reflects unresolved V genes, and no reason is known for the rest. Across this sample there are 70,000 to 100,000 clones, with around 88% seen only once. Jointly, the top ten make up roughly 8.1% of the sample. Input material: peripheral blood. All receptors derive from an older woman with acute or convalescent COVID-19.

J is TRBJ1-2 and V is TRBV5-4; D not resolved. Per germline, CDR1 SGHNT and CDR2 YYREEE (reference sequence). This CDR3 comprises 15 residues. Trimming took 1 base from V and 0 from J, leaving 10 bases between them. CDR3 nucleotide sequence: TGTGCCAGCAGCTTGAATCCTACAGCTAACTATGGCTACACCTTC. Protein product: CASSLNPTANYGYTF.

The rearrangement joins TRBV24-1 to TRBJ2-2; the match to TRBD2 covers 12 bases. V shed 4 bases and J 4 bases; nucleotides not matched to a gene: 9. This CDR3 spans 18 amino acids. The germline gives CDR1 KGHDR, CDR2 SFDVKD. The CDR3 spells CATSDPTSGGPRTGELFF. CDR3 sequence (DNA): TGTGCCACCAGTGACCCGACTAGCGGGGGTCCCCGCACCGGGGAGCTGTTTTTT.

The V call is TRBV19, the J call TRBJ1-3; D not certain. Germline loops: CDR1 LNHDA, CDR2 SQIVND (reference sequence). This CDR3 is built from 15 residues. V lost 9 bases and J 0 bases, leaving 15 bases between the germline ends. CDR3 nucleotide sequence: TGTGCCAGCGAGACGAGTTCGGGCTCTGGAAACACCATATATTTT. Its translation is CASETSSGSGNTIYF. The full variable domain, rest sourced from reference TRBV19 and TRBJ1-3, is DGGITQSPKYLFRKEGQNVTLSCEQNLNHDAMYWYRQDPGQGLRLIYYSQIVNDFQKGDIAEGYSVSREKKESFPLTVTSAQKNPTAFYLCASETSSGSGNTIYFGEGSWLTVV.

This clone was detected a few times. This rearrangement joins TRBV18 to TRBJ1-6; possibly TRBD1 for D (5 bases). This CDR3 has 15 amino acids. Per the germline V gene, CDR1 is KGHSH and CDR2 is LQKENI. V was cut by 2 bases and J by 9 bases, with 14 bases left in between. The CDR3 DNA sequence: TGTGCCAGCTCACCAAGAGGTGCTAGGGGTTCACCCCTCCACTTT. This gives the protein CASSPRGARGSPLHF.

This chain connects TRBV9 to TRBJ2-1, with TRBD1 matching over 7 bases. The V gene's germline CDR1 is SGDLS and CDR2 YYNGEE. This CDR3 is 15 amino acids long. Losses at the gene ends were 0 bases for V and 3 bases for J; bases not matched to a gene: 3. CDR3: CASSVGQGLYNEQFF. The CDR3 DNA follows: TGTGCCAGCAGCGTAGGACAGGGCCTCTACAATGAGCAGTTCTTC.

V is TRBV3-1 (or the pseudogene TRBV3-2) and J is TRBJ1-1; D possibly corresponds to TRBD1 (6 bases). Germline V gene sequence: CDR1 LGHDT, CDR2 YNNKEL (reference sequence). CDR3 size: 14 residues. The V gene lost 1 base and the J gene lost 4 bases, with 10 bases spanning the gap. As DNA, the CDR3 is TGTGCCAGCAGCCAAGCAGGGGCGAGCACTGAAGCTTTCTTT. Its translation is CASSQAGASTEAFF.

The gene calls are TRBV19 and TRBJ2-7; TRBD1 aligns across 11 bases. The junction had 4 bases not matched to a gene; V was cut back by 5 bases and J by 4 bases. The germline CDR1 and CDR2 sequences are LNHDA and SQIVND (reference sequence). CDR3 length: 14 residues. CDR3 in DNA: TGTGCCAGTAGTCCTGGACAGGGGGCGTACGAGCAGTACTTC. It yields the protein CASSPGQGAYEQYF.

The DNA of the CDR3 is TGTGCCAGCAGCTTGTTTCCCGGGCAGGGGGCTCTGGAAGCTTTCTTT. Its translation: CASSLFPGQGALEAFF. The rearrangement links TRBV7-6 to TRBJ1-1, with 8 bases matching TRBD1. Germline V gene sequence: CDR1 SGHVS, CDR2 FNYEAQ. V lost 3 bases, J lost 8 bases, and 14 bases stayed unmatched. CDR3 length: 16 amino acids.

This chain connects TRBV10-2 to TRBJ1-3; tentative D call: TRBD1 (5 bases). Per germline, CDR1 WSHSY and CDR2 SAAADI. CDR3 length: 15 residues. V shed 3 bases and J shed 2 bases, with 11 bases lying between them. The CDR3 spells CASSEPGTAGNTIYF. The CDR3 coding sequence is TGCGCCAGCAGTGAACCCGGGACTGCTGGAAACACCATATATTTT.

The CDR3 spells CASSSGGYTYEQYF. The CDR3 DNA follows: TGTGCCAGCAGCTCAGGAGGCTATACCTACGAGCAGTACTTC. The rearrangement uses TRBV5-4 and TRBJ2-7, with D possibly matching TRBD2 (5 bases). The CDR3 runs 14 residues. Looked up from germline, CDR1 is SGHNT and CDR2 is YYREEE (reference sequence). V lost 3 bases to trimming and J lost 2 bases, with 12 bases between them.

The chain combines TRBV6-1 with TRBJ1-2; the D is unclear. The germline V gene has CDR1 MNHNS and CDR2 SASEGT. This CDR3 has 13 amino acids. V lost 2 bases to trimming and J lost 6 bases, with 10 bases between them. As DNA, the CDR3 is TGTGCCAGCAGTGAACACTTTGAGGATGGCTACACCTTC. Residues: CASSEHFEDGYTF.

The rearrangement links TRBV5-4 to TRBJ2-3; possible D gene TRBD2, 6 bases. The germline CDR1 and CDR2 sequences are SGHNT and YYREEE (reference sequence). The ends were cut back, 4 bases at V and 0 bases at J, with 15 bases in the middle. CDR3 size: 16 residues. CDR3 coding DNA: TGTGCCAGCAGCAAGGACTATGGGGCAAGCACAGATACGCAGTATTTT. It codes for CASSKDYGASTDTQYF.

The chain joins TRBV25-1 to TRBJ2-7; 7 positions agree with TRBD1. This CDR3 contains 15 residues. Germline assignment: CDR1 MGHDK and CDR2 SYGVNS. V gave up 4 bases and J gave up 3 bases; unmatched junction bases: 9. CDR3 region: CASSATGTARYEQYF. The CDR3 nucleotides read TGTGCCAGCAGTGCCACCGGGACAGCCCGCTACGAGCAGTACTTC.

This clone was seen just once. The chain couples TRBV5-4 to TRBJ2-2; 9 bases fit TRBD1. Trimming at V came to 2 bases and at J to 1 base, leaving 3 bases not matched to a gene. The CDR3 totals 16 residues. From germline, CDR1 is SGHNT and CDR2 YYREEE (reference sequence). This CDR3 reads CASSLLDRGNTGELFF. The CDR3 DNA reads as TGTGCCAGCAGCTTACTGGACAGGGGGAACACCGGGGAGCTGTTTTTT.

V usage is TRBV4-1 and J usage is TRBJ2-1, with D maybe TRBD1 (6 bases). Germline CDR1 MGHRA, CDR2 YSYEKL. The CDR3 covers 15 residues. Trimming took 3 bases from V and 2 from J, leaving 11 bases between them. CDR3 amino acids: CASSHPRQAYNEQFF. The CDR3 nucleotides read TGCGCCAGCAGCCACCCCCGACAGGCCTACAATGAGCAGTTCTTC.

The chain recombines TRBV7-2 with TRBJ1-5; no clear D gene. Germline lookup yields CDR1 SGHTA and CDR2 FQGNSA. CDR3 length: 13 residues. Trimming pared 1 base from V and 9 bases from J, leaving 10 bases between. CDR3 protein: CASSLGPTRPQHF. DNA of the CDR3: TGTGCCAGCAGCTTAGGCCCGACAAGGCCCCAGCATTTT. Full variable domain (outside the CDR3, taken from reference TRBV7-2 and TRBJ1-5): GAGVSQSPSNKVTEKGKDVELRCDPISGHTALYWYRQSLGQGLEFLIYFQGNSAPDKSGLPSDRFSAERTGGSVSTLTIQRTQQEDSAVYLCASSLGPTRPQHFGDGTRLSIL.

J is TRBJ2-2 and V is TRBV5-8; D not resolved. Germline V gene data show CDR1 as SGHTS and CDR2 as YDEGEE. V was clipped by 0 bases and J by 1 base, with 13 bases between them. The CDR3 covers 17 residues. The CDR3 sequence: CASSLASGLGNTGELFF. Here the CDR3 DNA reads TGTGCCAGCAGCTTGGCCTCGGGTTTGGGGAACACCGGGGAGCTGTTTTTT. Full variable domain (missing parts from reference TRBV5-8 and TRBJ2-2): EAGVTQSPTHLIKTRGQQATLRCSPISGHTSVYWYQQALGLGLQFLLWYDEGEERNRGNFPPRFSGRQFPNYSSELNVNALELEDSALYLCASSLASGLGNTGELFFGEGSRLTVL.

In this sample, this clone turned up once. The chain joins TRBV30 to TRBJ1-5; the D gene is possibly TRBD1 (6 bases). The V gene lost 3 bases and the J gene lost 6 bases, with 18 bases spanning the gap. The germline gives CDR1 GTSNPN, CDR2 SVGIG (reference sequence). The CDR3 is made up of 15 amino acids. The DNA of the CDR3 is TGTGCCTGGAGCAGAAAAGGCCAGGGGCGTCAGCCCCAGCATTTT. Translated: CAWSRKGQGRQPQHF.

The chain joins TRBV5-1 to TRBJ1-2, with TRBD1 identical over 10 bases. Trimming took 4 bases from V and 2 from J; bases not matched to a gene: 5. The CDR3 extends over 15 amino acids. In germline, CDR1 is SGHRS, CDR2 YFSETQ. The DNA of the CDR3 is TGCGCCAGCAGCCGAGGGGGACAGGGGAACTATGGCTACACCTTC. Its protein is CASSRGGQGNYGYTF.

This rearrangement joins TRBV27 to TRBJ2-1, with 10 nucleotides matching TRBD2. The length of the CDR3 is 14 residues. The germline V gene has CDR1 MNHEY and CDR2 SMNVEV (reference sequence). J gave up 4 bases and V 5 bases, and 2 bases lay outside the gene matches. In DNA form, the CDR3 reads TGTGCCAGCAGTCTAGCGGGAGTTTACAATGAGCAGTTCTTC. Translation gives CASSLAGVYNEQFF.

V usage is TRBV28 and J usage is TRBJ2-7; TRBD2 might be the D (5 bases). Per germline, CDR1 MDHEN and CDR2 SYDVKM. Trimming shortened V by 6 bases and J by 12 bases, and 12 bases separated the two germline ends. The CDR3 spans 10 residues. In DNA form, the CDR3 reads TGTGCCAGCAGAGCGGCGACGTGGTACTTC. Its protein is CASRAATWYF. Full variable domain (missing parts from reference TRBV28 and TRBJ2-7): DVKVTQSSRYLVKRTGEKVFLECVQDMDHENMFWYRQDPGLGLRLIYFSYDVKMKEKGDIPEGYSVSREKKERFSLILESASTNQTSMYLCASRAATWYFGPGTRLTVT.